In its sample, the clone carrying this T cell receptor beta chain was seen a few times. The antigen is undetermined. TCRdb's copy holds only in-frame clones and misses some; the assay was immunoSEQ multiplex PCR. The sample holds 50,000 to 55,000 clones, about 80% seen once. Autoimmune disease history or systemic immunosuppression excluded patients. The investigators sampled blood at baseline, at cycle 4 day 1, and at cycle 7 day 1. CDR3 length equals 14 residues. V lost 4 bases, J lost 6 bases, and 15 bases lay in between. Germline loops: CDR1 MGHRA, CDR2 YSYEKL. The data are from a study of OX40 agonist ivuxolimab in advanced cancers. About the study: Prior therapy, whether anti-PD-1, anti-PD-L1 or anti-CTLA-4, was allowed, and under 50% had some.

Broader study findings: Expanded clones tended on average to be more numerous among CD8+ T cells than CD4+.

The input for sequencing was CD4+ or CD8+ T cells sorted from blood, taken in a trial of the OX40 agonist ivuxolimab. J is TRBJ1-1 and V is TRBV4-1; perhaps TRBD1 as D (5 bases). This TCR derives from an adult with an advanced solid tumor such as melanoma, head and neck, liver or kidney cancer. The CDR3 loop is CASSRVVGDPEAFF. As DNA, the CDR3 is TGCGCCAGCAGCCGAGTCGTGGGGGACCCTGAAGCTTTCTTT.